A selection of T cell receptor beta chains follows, all from one sample in a study of blood T cell repertoires in COVID-19. Measured with immunoSEQ multiplex PCR; TCRdb has only the in-frame clones, and not every one. This sample has 60,000 to 75,000 clones, with just over 85% found just once. The sequenced material came from peripheral blood. All receptors come from a woman aged 80 or older with active COVID-19. The CDR3 runs from the conserved cysteine through the conserved F or W. D genes are given only for firm matches. Size is omitted from some rows. Given values are once, few, many or a class for expanded clones.

>TRBV7-3|TRBD1|TRBJ2-5|.
CASSPGTASGTQYF
TGTGCCAGCAGCCCAGGGACAGCCTCGGGGACCCAGTACTTC
>TRBV5-4|TRBD1|TRBJ2-7|.
CASSGPGQGIGEQYF
TGTGCCAGCAGCGGACCGGGACAGGGGATCGGCGAGCAGTACTTC
>TRBV30|.|TRBJ1-1|.
CAWNQVVEAFF
TGTGCCTGGAACCAGGTCGTTGAAGCTTTCTTT
>TRBV10-3|.|TRBJ2-1|.
CAISESKGSDYNEQFF
TGTGCCATCAGTGAGTCGAAAGGTAGCGACTACAATGAGCAGTTCTTC
>TRBV3-1/TRBV3-2|TRBD2|TRBJ2-5|once
CASSQGVQRGYSQETQYF
TGTGCCAGCAGCCAAGGGGTGCAGCGGGGGTATTCCCAAGAGACCCAGTACTTC
>TRBV6-6|.|TRBJ1-1|once
CASTAGTEAFF
TGTGCCAGCACCGCCGGCACTGAAGCTTTCTTT
>TRBV19|.|TRBJ1-5|.
CASSIDRGRPQHF
TGTGCCAGTAGTATTGACAGAGGTAGGCCCCAGCATTTT
>TRBV9|.|TRBJ1-2|few
CASSPAGLNGYTF
TGTGCCAGCAGCCCCGCAGGGCTGAATGGCTACACCTTC
>TRBV27|TRBD1|TRBJ1-6|.
CASSSGQAAPLHF
TGTGCCAGCAGTTCCGGACAGGCTGCACCCCTCCACTTT
>TRBV27|.|TRBJ2-3|.
CASSLPGRASSTDTQYF
TGTGCCAGCAGCCTACCCGGGCGGGCCTCTAGCACAGATACGCAGTATTTT
>TRBV3-1/TRBV3-2|TRBD2|TRBJ2-3|.
CASSPFRTSGSTDTQYF
TGTGCCAGCAGCCCATTCCGGACTAGCGGTAGCACAGATACGCAGTATTTT
>TRBV19|TRBD1|TRBJ1-1|.
CASSLTGVYTEAFF
TGTGCCAGTAGTTTGACAGGGGTCTACACTGAAGCTTTCTTT
>TRBV2|TRBD1|TRBJ2-3|.
CATARTGPDTQYF
TGTGCCACCGCCCGGACAGGGCCAGATACGCAGTATTTT
>TRBV28|TRBD1|TRBJ1-5|.
CASSLIGQGPNQPQHF
TGTGCCAGCAGTTTAATTGGACAGGGGCCCAATCAGCCCCAGCATTTT
>TRBV6-6|TRBD1|TRBJ1-1|.
CASSYSGDRNTEAFF
TGTGCCAGCAGTTACTCTGGGGACAGGAACACTGAAGCTTTCTTT
>TRBV4-1|TRBD2|TRBJ2-5|.
CASSLERGGETQYF
TGCGCCAGCAGCCTAGAGCGGGGTGGGGAGACCCAGTACTTC
>TRBV28|TRBD1|TRBJ1-5|.
CASSLGGQPYQPQHF
TGTGCCAGCAGTTTAGGGGGACAGCCCTATCAGCCCCAGCATTTT
>TRBV11-1|.|TRBJ2-1|once
CASSLNRIRGEQFF
TGTGCCAGCAGCTTAAATAGGATTCGGGGTGAGCAGTTCTTC
>TRBV6-2/TRBV6-3|TRBD1|TRBJ1-1|.
CASSTGGAVTEAFF
TGTGCCAGCAGTACAGGGGGCGCGGTCACTGAAGCTTTCTTT
>TRBV24-1|TRBD1|TRBJ2-6|.
CATSDLDRDSGANVLTF
TGTGCCACCAGTGATCTCGACAGGGACTCTGGGGCCAACGTCCTGACTTTC
>TRBV6-2/TRBV6-3|.|TRBJ2-1|.
CASSRQVVNEQFF
TGTGCCAGCAGTCGACAGGTCGTCAATGAGCAGTTCTTC
>TRBV7-9|TRBD2|TRBJ2-1|.
CASSLASGGPSSYNEQFF
TGTGCCAGCAGCTTAGCTAGCGGGGGGCCGAGCTCCTACAATGAGCAGTTCTTC
>TRBV5-1|TRBD2|TRBJ2-5|.
CASSLAEASGYQETQYF
TGCGCCAGCAGCTTGGCCGAGGCTAGCGGGTACCAAGAGACCCAGTACTTC
>TRBV9|TRBD2|TRBJ2-1|.
CASSGTSGNYNEQFF
TGTGCCAGCAGCGGGACTAGCGGGAACTACAATGAGCAGTTCTTC
>TRBV5-4|TRBD1|TRBJ2-1|.
CASSLDRPRYNEQFF
TGTGCCAGCAGTCTGGACAGGCCCAGATACAATGAGCAGTTCTTC
>TRBV3-1/TRBV3-2|.|TRBJ2-1|.
CASSQDPTRGEQFF
TGTGCCAGCAGCCAAGATCCGACGAGAGGGGAGCAGTTCTTC
>TRBV11-3|.|TRBJ2-7|.
CGGGCSSYEQYF
TGTGGGGGGGGCTGCAGCTCCTACGAGCAGTACTTC
>TRBV7-8|TRBD1|TRBJ1-6|few
CASSSRQGVRSPLHF
TGTGCCAGCAGCTCGAGACAGGGAGTTAGATCACCCCTCCACTTT
>TRBV6-5|TRBD1|TRBJ2-1|.
CASAGTGGWNEQFF
TGTGCCAGCGCCGGGACAGGGGGCTGGAATGAGCAGTTCTTC
>TRBV5-1|TRBD1|TRBJ1-5|.
CASSPGTDSFGQPQHF
TGCGCCAGCAGCCCCGGGACAGACTCCTTCGGACAGCCCCAGCATTTT
>TRBV5-1|TRBD2|TRBJ2-2|once
CASSPGLAWTGELFF
TGCGCCAGCAGCCCAGGACTAGCGTGGACCGGGGAGCTGTTTTTT
>TRBV5-1|.|TRBJ1-2|.
CASSLEGRIYGYTF
TGCGCCAGCAGCTTGGAAGGCAGGATTTATGGCTACACCTTC
>TRBV4-3|TRBD2|TRBJ2-2|.
CASSQDPSGGANTGELFF
TGCGCCAGCAGCCAAGATCCTAGCGGGGGGGCGAACACCGGGGAGCTGTTTTTT
>TRBV10-3|.|TRBJ2-7|.
CAISEGNRQYEQYF
TGTGCCATCAGTGAGGGGAACAGGCAGTACGAGCAGTACTTC
>TRBV24-1|.|TRBJ1-2|once
CATSSSAAVGGYTF
TGTGCCACCAGTTCCTCGGCGGCGGTCGGAGGCTACACCTTC
>TRBV5-4|TRBD2|TRBJ2-3|.
CASSLGTSGVGSTDTQYF
TGTGCCAGCAGCCTGGGGACTAGCGGGGTGGGAAGCACAGATACGCAGTATTTT
>TRBV2|TRBD2|TRBJ2-4|.
CASSTSGAKNIQYF
TGTGCCAGCAGTACTAGCGGGGCGAAAAACATTCAGTACTTC
>TRBV5-4|.|TRBJ1-2|few
CASSLGEAGGYTF
TGTGCCAGCAGCTTGGGCGAGGCGGGGGGCTACACCTTC
>TRBV29-1|TRBD1|TRBJ2-1|.
CSVEPGQGSYNEQFF
TGCAGCGTTGAACCGGGACAGGGCTCCTACAATGAGCAGTTCTTC
>TRBV30|.|TRBJ2-2|.
CAWSRGAGELFF
TGTGCCTGGAGCAGGGGCGCCGGGGAGCTGTTTTTT
>TRBV28|.|TRBJ2-3|.
CASSQDSADTQYF
TGTGCCAGCAGTCAGGACTCAGCAGATACGCAGTATTTT
>TRBV2|.|TRBJ2-1|.
CASSEGGGGLYNEQFF
TGTGCCAGCAGTGAAGGGGGCGGGGGCCTTTACAATGAGCAGTTCTTC
>TRBV6-2/TRBV6-3|TRBD2|TRBJ2-3|.
CASRPSGGDTQYF
TGTGCCAGCCGCCCTAGCGGGGGAGATACGCAGTATTTT
>TRBV6-6|.|TRBJ1-1|.
CASRAEALNTEAFF
TGTGCCAGCAGGGCGGAGGCCTTGAACACTGAAGCTTTCTTT
>TRBV15|.|TRBJ2-3|once
CATSRGGRGPRDTQYF
TGTGCCACCAGCAGAGGGGGGCGGGGGCCCCGGGATACGCAGTATTTT
>TRBV30|TRBD2|TRBJ2-1|few
CAWGLAGGQNNEQFF
TGTGCCTGGGGACTAGCGGGGGGACAAAACAATGAGCAGTTCTTC
>TRBV28|TRBD1|TRBJ2-7|.
CASRPGQGGEQYF
TGTGCCAGCAGACCGGGACAGGGGGGCGAGCAGTACTTC
>TRBV7-9|.|TRBJ1-4|.
CASSPEAPTNEKLFF
TGTGCCAGCAGCCCTGAAGCACCAACTAATGAAAAACTGTTTTTT
>TRBV19|TRBD2|TRBJ2-3|.
CASSRRSGTSGNTDTQYF
TGTGCCAGTAGTAGACGATCCGGGACTAGCGGGAACACAGATACGCAGTATTTT
>TRBV6-2/TRBV6-3|TRBD1|TRBJ1-2|.
CASSFSPGQVNGYTF
TGTGCCAGCAGTTTCTCCCCCGGACAGGTGAATGGCTACACCTTC
>TRBV5-6|.|TRBJ1-6|.
CASISLSTGTNSPLHF
TGTGCCAGCATCTCCCTCTCGACAGGCACTAATTCACCCCTCCACTTT